What follows are 14 T cell receptor beta chains derived from one specimen sequenced in a study of T cell repertoires in cytomegalovirus infection. TCRdb re-called the reads with MiXCR, one entry per CDR3 protein. Found here are roughly 69,000 distinct CDR3 sequences, less than 30% of them singletons; the top ten hold roughly 60%. Their antigens remain unidentified. This material consisted of CD8+ T cells from cultured PBMCs, taken from culture after CMV antigen stimulation. The receptor source for this set is a human donor in good health (CMV status not recorded). Some clones in this sample may be carry-over from other donors' samples.

This clonotype showed up many times. The rearrangement links TRBV11-2 to TRBJ2-1, with a possible D match to TRBD2 (6 bases). Trimming stripped 4 bases from V and 4 bases from J, with 8 bases between. The CDR3 is 13 residues long. Germline V gives CDR1 SGHAT, CDR2 FQNNGV. The CDR3 loop reads CASSYGSYNEQFF. CDR3 DNA sequence: TGTGCCAGCAGCTACGGGAGTTACAATGAGCAGTTCTTC.

This clonotype has more than one count but fewer than ten. V and J are TRBV12-3 or TRBV12-4 and TRBJ2-7; D unclear. V was cut by 3 bases and J by 6 bases, with 12 bases left in between. CDR3 length equals 13 residues. The CDR3 nucleotides are TGTGCCAGCAGTTTCTCTGCCCAACCCGAGCAGTACTTC. Translated: CASSFSAQPEQYF.

The V gene is TRBV18, the J gene TRBJ2-3; perhaps TRBD1 as D (5 bases). Germline lookup yields CDR1 KGHSH and CDR2 LQKENI. The CDR3 spans 12 residues. Trimming left V 6 bases short and J 3 bases short, with 7 bases between. CDR3 DNA sequence: TGTGCCAGCTCTGGGGCAACAGATACGCAGTATTTT. Protein product: CASSGATDTQYF.

This clonotype has a count of ten or more. J is TRBJ1-6 and V is TRBV28; 11 bases are shared with TRBD1. This CDR3 region has 15 residues. From germline, CDR1 is MDHEN and CDR2 SYDVKM. The junction had 0 bases not matched to a gene; V was cut back by 3 bases and J by 5 bases. The CDR3 here is CASSLGQGDNSPLHF. CDR3 nucleotide sequence: TGTGCCAGCAGTTTGGGACAGGGGGATAATTCACCCCTCCACTTT.

The chain combines TRBV20-1 with TRBJ2-5; 11 bases are shared with TRBD2. V lost 1 base to trimming and J lost 5 bases; unmatched junction nucleotides: 9. The germline V gene encodes CDR1 DFQATT and CDR2 SNEGSKA (reference sequence). The CDR3 runs 16 residues. The CDR3 loop is CSARGGTSGPGETQYF. CDR3 DNA: TGCAGTGCTAGAGGGGGGACTAGCGGTCCTGGGGAGACCCAGTACTTC.

This clonotype came up many times. This chain joins TRBV6-4 and TRBJ2-3; TRBD2 matches 7 bases. CDR3 length equals 16 residues. Germline CDR1 is MRHNA and CDR2 is SNTAGT. V lost 6 bases to trimming and J lost 6 bases; unmatched junction nucleotides: 15. DNA for the CDR3: TGTGCCAGCAGCCGAACCGCGGGGGAGGGAGCGGATACGCAGTATTTT. It yields the protein CASSRTAGEGADTQYF.

This clonotype has more than one count but fewer than ten. The chain couples TRBV7-3 to TRBJ2-1; 11 nucleotides match TRBD1. The length of the CDR3 is 13 residues. Germline V gene data show CDR1 as SGHTA and CDR2 as FQGTGA. With 4 bases clipped from V and 9 bases from J, the junction kept 2 bases outside the gene matches. CDR3 nucleotide sequence: TGTGCCAGCAGCTCGGGACAGGGGGGTGAGCAGTTCTTC. It yields the protein CASSSGQGGEQFF.

The V call is TRBV11-2, the J call TRBJ2-1; tentatively, D is TRBD2 (5 bases). The CDR3 runs to 14 residues. Germline CDR1 is SGHAT and CDR2 is FQNNGV. With 2 bases removed from V and 7 bases from J, the gap between germline ends came to 12 bases. CDR3 DNA: TGTGCCAGCAGCTTATTTATAGCGAGAAATGAGCAGTTCTTC. Its protein is CASSLFIARNEQFF. Together with reference TRBV11-2 and TRBJ2-1, the CDR3 gives the full variable domain: EAGVAQSPRYKIIEKRQSVAFWCNPISGHATLYWYQQILGQGPKLLIQFQNNGVVDDSQLPKDRFSAERLKGVDSTLKIQPAKLEDSAVYLCASSLFIARNEQFFGPGTRLTVL.

The V gene is TRBV7-9, the J gene TRBJ2-3, with D maybe TRBD2 (6 bases). The CDR3 length is 15 residues. Germline CDR1 is SEHNR and CDR2 is FQNEAQ (reference sequence). Trimming shortened V by 5 bases and J by 5 bases, and 17 bases separated the two germline ends. CDR3 sequence: CASSTEASDEDTQYF. CDR3 DNA: TGTGCCAGCAGCACGGAGGCTAGCGACGAAGATACGCAGTATTTT.

This clonotype came up many times. The chain recombines TRBV7-6 with TRBJ2-7; D is ambiguous. This CDR3 comprises 15 residues. The germline V gene has CDR1 SGHVS and CDR2 FNYEAQ. The ends were cut back, 0 bases at V and 0 bases at J, with 9 bases in the middle. The DNA of the CDR3 is TGTGCCAGCAGCTTAGCGGGATCGGTCTCCTACGAGCAGTACTTC. This translates into CASSLAGSVSYEQYF.

This chain joins TRBV7-6 and TRBJ1-1; 8 bases are a match to TRBD1. Germline V CDR1 and CDR2: SGHVS, FNYEAQ. The CDR3 spans 14 residues. V lost 6 bases, J lost 1 base, and 4 bases stayed unmatched. CDR3 loop: CASRLQGGNTEAFF. The DNA of the CDR3 is TGTGCCAGCAGGCTACAGGGGGGGAACACTGAAGCTTTCTTT.

The chain carries TRBV6-6 and TRBJ2-7; the match to TRBD1 covers 7 bases. There are 14 residues in the CDR3. With 2 bases clipped from V and 5 bases from J, the junction kept 6 bases outside the gene matches. Germline lookup yields CDR1 MNHNY and CDR2 SVGAGI (reference sequence). CDR3 sequence (DNA): TGTGCCAGCAGTTACAGTGGGACAGCCAACGAGCAGTACTTC. It translates to CASSYSGTANEQYF.

CDR3 coding DNA: TGCGCCAGCAGCCAAGACCGGGTCGGAGGCTACACCTTC. Its protein product is CASSQDRVGGYTF. The V call is TRBV4-3, the J call TRBJ1-2; D uncertain. The CDR3 is 13 residues long. V was cut by 0 bases and J by 8 bases, with 10 bases left in between. Germline V gene data show CDR1 as LGHNA and CDR2 as YSLEER.

This chain joins TRBV27 and TRBJ2-7; possibly TRBD1 for D (7 bases). The V gene lost 2 bases and the J gene lost 0 bases, with 17 bases spanning the gap. This CDR3 is built from 17 residues. Germline V gene lookup returns CDR1 MNHEY and CDR2 SMNVEV (reference sequence). CDR3: CASSLAFRRDSSYEQYF. The CDR3 region has the DNA TGTGCCAGCAGTTTAGCTTTTAGGCGGGACAGCTCCTACGAGCAGTACTTC.